Described below is a single T cell receptor beta chain sequence and its context. Antigen unknown. CDR3 length: 14 residues. Germline CDR1 is SGHTA and CDR2 is FQGNSA. The J segment lost 9 bases and the V segment lost 2 bases, leaving 7 bases of the junction unmatched. The data originate from a study of blood T cells in healthy people across ages. Points from the study as a whole: Estimates based on one million T cells were treated as lower bounds. TCR beta diversity per million T cells fell roughly linearly with age.

The use of a sample-barcoded 5' primer and a J-beta primer mix characterized a second PCR of about 7 to 12 cycles. TCRdb re-derived calls from the 5' RACE reads in MiXCR, one entry per CDR3 protein. The data contain over 950,000 distinct CDR3 sequences, under 40% of them singletons. The receptor was isolated from a young man in good health. The material sequenced was blood. The chain uses TRBV7-2 and TRBJ1-5; 7 nucleotides line up with TRBD1. The CDR3 spells CASSLYGGQWPQHF. The DNA of the CDR3 is TGTGCCAGCAGCTTATACGGGGGACAGTGGCCCCAGCATTTT.